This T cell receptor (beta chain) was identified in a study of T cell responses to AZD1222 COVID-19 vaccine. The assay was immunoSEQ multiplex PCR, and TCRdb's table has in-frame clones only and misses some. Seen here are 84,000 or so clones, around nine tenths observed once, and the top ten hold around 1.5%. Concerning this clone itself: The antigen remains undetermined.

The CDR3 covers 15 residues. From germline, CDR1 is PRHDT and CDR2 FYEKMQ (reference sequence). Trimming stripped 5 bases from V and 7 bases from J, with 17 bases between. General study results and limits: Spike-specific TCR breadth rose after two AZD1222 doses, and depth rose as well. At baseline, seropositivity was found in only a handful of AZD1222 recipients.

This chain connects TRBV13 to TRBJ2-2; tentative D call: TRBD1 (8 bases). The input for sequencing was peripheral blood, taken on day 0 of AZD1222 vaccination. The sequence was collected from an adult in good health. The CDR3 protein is CASSPRQGRGGELFF. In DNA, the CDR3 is TGTGCCAGCAGCCCTAGACAGGGGAGGGGCGGGGAGCTGTTTTTT.